This T cell receptor beta chain comes out of a study of cytomegalovirus exposure and HLA in healthy donors. Findings and limits, study-wide: The study listed 150 to 200 cytomegalovirus-associated TCR beta chains. In an earlier analysis, in roughly 600 donors, most V segments appeared productive either ~90% or ~30% of the time. In a later analysis, several top co-occurrence clusters appeared linked to parvovirus B19, influenza, CMV and Epstein-Barr virus.

The study ran its PCR with 60 Vbeta and 13 Jbeta primers. Method: immunoSEQ multiplex PCR; TCRdb's copy keeps in-frame clones and lacks some. The sample lists 73,000 or so clones, about 80% occurring once. The CDR3 covers 16 residues. V was cut by 0 bases and J by 1 base, with 12 bases left in between. Germline V gene sequence: CDR1 SGDLS, CDR2 YYNGEE. Notes on this clone: The antigen is undetermined.

The clonotype was recovered from a man aged 50 to 60 in good health and CMV-seronegative. Sequencing was done on a sample of PBMCs. V and J are TRBV9 and TRBJ2-3; tentatively, D is TRBD2 (6 bases). Written as DNA, the CDR3 is TGTGCCAGCAGCGTAGCTAGGGGACTCGGCACAGATACGCAGTATTTT. This codes for CASSVARGLGTDTQYF.